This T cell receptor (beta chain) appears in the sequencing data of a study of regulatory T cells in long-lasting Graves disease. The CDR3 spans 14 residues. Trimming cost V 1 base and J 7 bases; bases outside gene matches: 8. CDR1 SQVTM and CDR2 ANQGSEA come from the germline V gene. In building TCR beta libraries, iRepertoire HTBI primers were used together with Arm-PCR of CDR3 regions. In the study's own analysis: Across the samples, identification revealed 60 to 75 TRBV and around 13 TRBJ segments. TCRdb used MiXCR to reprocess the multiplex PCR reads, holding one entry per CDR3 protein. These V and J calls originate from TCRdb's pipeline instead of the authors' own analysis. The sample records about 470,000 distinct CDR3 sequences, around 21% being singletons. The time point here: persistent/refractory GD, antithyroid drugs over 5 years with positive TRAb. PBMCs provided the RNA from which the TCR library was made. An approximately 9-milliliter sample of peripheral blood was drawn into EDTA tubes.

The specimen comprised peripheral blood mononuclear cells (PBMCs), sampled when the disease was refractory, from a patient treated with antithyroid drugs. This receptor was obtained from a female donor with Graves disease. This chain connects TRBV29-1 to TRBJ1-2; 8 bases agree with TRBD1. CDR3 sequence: CSVEVRQGASGYTF. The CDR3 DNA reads TGCAGCGTTGAAGTCCGGCAGGGGGCCTCTGGCTACACCTTC.